Presented here are 11 T cell receptor beta chains from one specimen sequenced in a study of T cells after yellow fever vaccination. TCRdb re-called the 5' RACE reads through MiXCR, storing one row per CDR3 protein. The table records 230,000 or so distinct CDR3 sequences, around 3.5% of them present only once. The sequenced sample was PBMCs, obtained 15 days after the yellow fever booster vaccination. These receptors all come from a man younger than 30 who received the YFV17D yellow fever vaccine.

This clonotype was picked up many times. J is TRBJ1-1 and V is TRBV5-1, with D hard to call. Trimming left V 1 base short and J 7 bases short, with 14 bases between. There are 14 residues in the CDR3. Germline-derived CDR1 and CDR2 are SGHRS and YFSETQ. This CDR3 is CASSLTGSDYEAFF. The CDR3, as DNA: TGCGCCAGCAGCTTGACCGGGTCAGACTATGAAGCTTTCTTT.

This clonotype came up many times. The chain uses TRBV29-1 and TRBJ2-7; a weak D match, TRBD2 (6 bases). CDR1 and CDR2 (germline): SQVTM, ANQGSEA. The CDR3 loop spans 13 amino acids. The CDR3 is CSFDGGKGYEQYF. The CDR3 DNA follows: TGCAGTTTCGACGGGGGAAAGGGCTACGAGCAGTACTTC.

This clonotype was observed at least ten times. The chain employs TRBV11-2 and TRBJ2-1; possibly TRBD2 for D (7 bases). Germline lookup yields CDR1 SGHAT and CDR2 FQNNGV. This CDR3 contains 15 residues. The V end was cut by 2 bases, the J end by 4 bases, with 12 bases between. The CDR3: CASSLRGGGYNEQFF. In DNA, the CDR3 is TGTGCCAGCAGCTTAAGGGGGGGCGGATACAATGAGCAGTTCTTC.

This clonotype was detected ten times or more. The chain couples TRBV5-1 to TRBJ2-5, with 9 positions matching TRBD2. J lost 2 bases, V lost 4 bases, and 9 bases had no gene match. The CDR3 is 16 amino acids. Germline lookup yields CDR1 SGHRS and CDR2 YFSETQ. In nucleotides, the CDR3 is TGCGCCAGCAGCGTCGGTAGCGGGGGTATACAAGAGACCCAGTACTTC. Encoded protein: CASSVGSGGIQETQYF. The full variable domain, with the rest looked up from reference TRBV5-1 and TRBJ2-5, is KAGVTQTPRYLIKTRGQQVTLSCSPISGHRSVSWYQQTPGQGLQFLFEYFSETQRNKGNFPGRFSGRQFSNSRSEMNVSTLELGDSALYLCASSVGSGGIQETQYFGPGTRLLVL.

This clonotype appeared a few times. J is TRBJ1-1 and V is TRBV15; D is undetermined. Germline CDR1 LNHNV, CDR2 YYDKDF (reference sequence). The V gene lost 4 bases and the J gene lost 0 bases, with 9 bases spanning the gap. This CDR3 is built from 14 residues. The CDR3 DNA is TGTGCCACCAGCATAGGCAGTTTGAACACTGAAGCTTTCTTT. Protein product: CATSIGSLNTEAFF.

This clonotype occurred a few times. The rearrangement links TRBV24-1 to TRBJ1-1; D gene uncertain. Germline CDR1 and CDR2: KGHDR and SFDVKD. This CDR3 region has 13 residues. Trimming cost V 2 bases and J 9 bases, with 12 bases left between them. For the CDR3, the DNA is TGTGCCACCAGTGATTCATCAAACTCTAAAGCTTTCTTT. As protein: CATSDSSNSKAFF.

This clonotype was seen at least ten times. The J gene is TRBJ2-5, the V gene TRBV19, with a possible D match to TRBD2 (6 bases). Germline values: CDR1 LNHDA, CDR2 SQIVND (reference sequence). V lost 2 bases, J lost 1 base, and 8 bases lay in between. The CDR3 has 14 residues. The CDR3 nucleotides are TGTGCCAGTAGTATAACTAGCTTCCAAGAGACCCAGTACTTC. This codes for CASSITSFQETQYF.

The J gene is TRBJ2-7, the V gene TRBV6-6, with TRBD1 matching over 8 bases. This CDR3 is built from 14 residues. V was pared by 7 bases and J by 3 bases, with 8 bases of the junction left unmatched. Germline values: CDR1 MNHNY, CDR2 SVGAGI (reference sequence). CDR3 loop: CASTLTGVGYEQYF. Written as DNA, the CDR3 is TGTGCCAGCACCCTGACAGGGGTTGGCTACGAGCAGTACTTC.

This clonotype was recorded many times. The V and J genes are TRBV7-9 and TRBJ2-2; D not certain. This CDR3 is 16 amino acids long. Germline CDR1 reads SEHNR; CDR2 reads FQNEAQ (reference sequence). V gave up 5 bases and J gave up 2 bases, with 15 bases separating them. The CDR3 here is CASSPDPTRNTGELFF. CDR3 sequence (DNA): TGTGCCAGCAGCCCAGACCCTACTCGCAACACCGGGGAGCTGTTTTTT.

The sample holds many counts of this clonotype. The rearrangement uses TRBV5-1 and TRBJ1-2; D may be TRBD1 (5 bases). CDR3 length: 13 residues. Trimming pared 2 bases from V and 6 bases from J, leaving 11 bases between. Germline CDR1 reads SGHRS; CDR2 reads YFSETQ. CDR3 sequence: CASSFPGTNGYTF. CDR3 DNA: TGCGCCAGCAGCTTTCCGGGGACGAATGGCTACACCTTC.

In its sample, this clonotype was seen many times. The chain joins TRBV20-1 to TRBJ1-2; TRBD1 agrees at 11 bases. The CDR3 is 13 amino acids. V shed 7 bases and J 8 bases; nucleotides not matched to a gene: 9. Germline assignment: CDR1 DFQATT and CDR2 SNEGSKA (reference sequence). The CDR3 is CSVGTGGLEGYTF. CDR3 coding DNA: TGCAGTGTTGGGACAGGGGGTTTGGAAGGCTACACCTTC.